These 5 T cell receptor beta chains originate from one sample sequenced in a study of immune heterogeneity within non-small cell lung tumors. Template input was genomic DNA from bulk tumor (around 630 ng per sample). Surgeons took several biopsies per primary tumor, spaced far apart, during surgery. Curative surgery was performed on patients who had untreated, newly diagnosed non-small cell lung cancer. A multiplex PCR containing 32 V primers and 13 J primers was used to amplify TCR beta CDR3. TCRdb used MiXCR to reprocess the multiplex PCR reads, holding one entry per CDR3 protein. This sample carries about 4,700 distinct CDR3 sequences, roughly 19% of them seen once, and the ten largest clones take roughly 9.7%. The sequenced material came from lung tumor tissue. The receptors come from a man aged 60 to 69 with non-small cell lung cancer.

The chain is built from TRBV5-5 and TRBJ1-2, with no clear D. The CDR3 contains 14 residues. Germline assignment: CDR1 SGHKS and CDR2 YYEKEE (reference sequence). The germline V and J ends were trimmed by 0 bases and 1 base, with 7 bases remaining between them. This CDR3 reads CASSLGRLNYGYTF. CDR3 nucleotide sequence: TGTGCCAGCAGCTTGGGACGGCTTAACTATGGCTACACCTTC.

V and J are TRBV28 and TRBJ1-2, with 11 bases fitting TRBD1. This CDR3 is 13 amino acids long. J was trimmed by 4 bases and V by 5 bases; bases with no gene match: 0. CDR1 is MDHEN and CDR2 is SYDVKM in the germline V gene. For the CDR3, the DNA is TGTGCCAGCAGTGGGACAGGGGGCTATGGCTACACCTTC. Translation gives CASSGTGGYGYTF.

Notes on this clonotype: No conserved phenylalanine or tryptophan ends this CDR3, so it is likely a read error. The genes are TRBV19 and TRBJ1-1, with D hard to call. The germline CDR1 and CDR2 sequences are LNHDA and SQIVND (reference sequence). V lost 7 bases to trimming and J lost 7 bases, with 19 bases between them. CDR3 size: 14 residues. This CDR3 is CASNGELRQGEAFL. CDR3 nucleotides: TGTGCCAGTAATGGAGAGTTGCGGCAAGGTGAAGCTTTCCTT.

This clonotype was found a few times. The rearrangement links TRBV5-1 to TRBJ2-5, with 11 bases matching TRBD2. Germline V gene lookup returns CDR1 SGHRS and CDR2 YFSETQ. The CDR3 spans 15 residues. With V trimmed by 4 bases and J by 4 bases, 6 bases remained unmatched. This CDR3 is CASSMGLAVSETQYF. The CDR3 DNA is TGCGCCAGCAGCATGGGACTAGCGGTTTCAGAGACCCAGTACTTC.

This clonotype is judged medium-sized. This chain joins TRBV7-9 and TRBJ2-7; D may be TRBD2 (5 bases). CDR3 length equals 15 residues. The germline V and J ends were trimmed by 1 base and 6 bases, with 16 bases remaining between them. In germline, CDR1 is SEHNR, CDR2 FQNEAQ (reference sequence). This CDR3 reads CASSLGPSGKVEQYF. CDR3 DNA: TGTGCCAGCAGCTTAGGACCATCCGGGAAGGTCGAGCAGTACTTC.